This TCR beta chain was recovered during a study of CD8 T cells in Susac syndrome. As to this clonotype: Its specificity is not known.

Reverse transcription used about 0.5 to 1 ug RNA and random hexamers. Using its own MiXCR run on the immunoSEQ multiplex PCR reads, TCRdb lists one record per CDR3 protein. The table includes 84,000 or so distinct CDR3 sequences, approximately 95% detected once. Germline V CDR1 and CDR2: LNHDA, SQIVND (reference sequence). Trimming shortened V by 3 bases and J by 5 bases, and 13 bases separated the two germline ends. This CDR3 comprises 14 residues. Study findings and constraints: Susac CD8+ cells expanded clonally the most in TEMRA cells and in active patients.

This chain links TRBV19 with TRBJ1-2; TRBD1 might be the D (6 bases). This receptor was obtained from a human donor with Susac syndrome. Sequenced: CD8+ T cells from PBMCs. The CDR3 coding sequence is TGTGCCAGTAGTATTTCAGCGGGGGCGTATGGCTACACCTTC. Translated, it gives CASSISAGAYGYTF.